This entry lists 13 T cell receptor beta chains sequenced from one sample in a study of blood T cell repertoires in COVID-19. Assay: immunoSEQ multiplex PCR; the TCRdb copy retains only in-frame clones and omits some. The repertoire holds about 210,000 clones, with less than 90% as singletons. The sequencing sample was made of PBMCs or T cells enriched from blood (not recorded which). Receptor source: a woman under 40 who had been exposed to COVID-19.

This chain joins TRBV6-5 and TRBJ2-6; 9 nucleotides align to TRBD1. The CDR3 length is 15 residues. V lost 10 bases, J lost 5 bases, and 9 bases stayed unmatched. Germline CDR1 reads MNHEY; CDR2 reads SVGAGI. The CDR3 nucleotides read TGTGCCACCCTGACAGGGGGGCTTTGGGCCAACGTCCTGACTTTC. This encodes CATLTGGLWANVLTF.

Concerning this clone itself: Compared with germline, one end of the junction differs, possibly owing to a read error. The J gene is TRBJ2-7, the V gene TRBV27; 12 nucleotides agree with TRBD2. The CDR3 sequence is 16 residues long. Germline V gene lookup returns CDR1 MNHEY and CDR2 SMNVEV (reference sequence). The CDR3 nucleotides read TGTGCCAGCAGCCCTGGACTAGCGGGGACAGTCTTCGAGCGGTACTTC. This sequence encodes CASSPGLAGTVFERYF.

J is TRBJ2-2 and V is TRBV4-1; D perhaps matches TRBD2 (7 bases). The CDR3 runs 17 residues. V was clipped by 5 bases and J by 0 bases, with 16 bases between them. Looked up from germline, CDR1 is MGHRA and CDR2 is YSYEKL. CDR3 DNA: TGCGCCAGCAGCTCCGGTTCGGGGGGCGCGAACACCGGGGAGCTGTTTTTT. Translation: CASSSGSGGANTGELFF.

The chain joins TRBV29-1 to TRBJ1-1; no clear D gene. The V and J ends lost 4 bases and 4 bases respectively, with 16 bases between them. Germline CDR1 and CDR2: SQVTM and ANQGSEA. The CDR3 runs 14 residues. The CDR3 is CSVVRDEVVTEAFF. The CDR3 coding sequence is TGCAGCGTTGTCCGCGACGAGGTGGTCACTGAAGCTTTCTTT.

The table lists this clone with a count of one. The chain links TRBV6-1 to TRBJ1-6, with D possibly being TRBD1 (6 bases). CDR3 length equals 16 residues. V gave up 2 bases and J gave up 9 bases, with 17 bases separating them. Germline V gene sequence: CDR1 MNHNS, CDR2 SASEGT. In DNA, the CDR3 is TGTGCCAGCAGTGAATCGTATGGGGACATTGGTTCACCCCTCCACTTT. The encoded protein is CASSESYGDIGSPLHF.

This chain links TRBV30 with TRBJ1-1; no clear D. The germline gives CDR1 GTSNPN, CDR2 SVGIG (reference sequence). The V gene lost 0 bases and the J gene lost 10 bases, with 9 bases spanning the gap. The CDR3 consists of 11 residues. This chain's CDR3 is CAWSVVVGAFF. CDR3 coding DNA: TGTGCCTGGAGTGTGGTAGTCGGAGCTTTCTTT. Supplemented by reference TRBV30 and TRBJ1-1, the full variable domain reads SQTIHQWPATLVQPVGSPLSLECTVEGTSNPNLYWYRQAAGRGLQLLFYSVGIGQISSEVPQNLSASRPQDRQFILSSKKLLLSDSGFYLCAWSVVVGAFFGQGTRLTVV.

This chain links TRBV13 with TRBJ1-2; TRBD1 matches 8 bases. CDR3 length: 15 residues. The ends lost 5 bases at V and 2 bases at J; junction bases unmatched: 7. The germline V gene has CDR1 PRHDT and CDR2 FYEKMQ (reference sequence). In nucleotides, the CDR3 is TGTGCCAGCAGCAGCACCGACAGGGGAAACTATGGCTACACCTTC. Translating it yields CASSSTDRGNYGYTF. The full variable domain, in which reference TRBV13 and TRBJ1-2 provide the parts outside the CDR3, is AAGVIQSPRHLIKEKRETATLKCYPIPRHDTVYWYQQGPGQDPQFLISFYEKMQSDKGSIPDRFSAQQFSDYHSELNMSSLELGDSALYFCASSSTDRGNYGYTFGSGTRLTVV.

This clone was picked up one time. The gene calls are TRBV7-2 and TRBJ2-7; perhaps TRBD2 as D (5 bases). V lost 5 bases and J 6 bases, leaving 17 bases between the germline ends. This CDR3 has 14 amino acids. The V gene's germline CDR1 is SGHTA and CDR2 FQGNSA. The CDR3 loop is CASSPRSRSGEQYF. As DNA, the CDR3 is TGTGCCAGCAGCCCCCGATCCCGGAGCGGCGAGCAGTACTTC.

V gene TRBV30 combines with J gene TRBJ1-5; D perhaps matches TRBD1 (5 bases). The CDR3 has 13 residues. The germline gives CDR1 GTSNPN, CDR2 SVGIG (reference sequence). The V and J ends lost 2 bases and 4 bases respectively, with 9 bases between them. CDR3 nucleotide sequence: TGTGCCTGGAGTACGGGGGGAAATCAGCCCCAGCATTTT. Translated: CAWSTGGNQPQHF.

V is TRBV2 and J is TRBJ1-5; TRBD1 matches at 9 bases. The CDR3 is made up of 18 amino acids. From germline, CDR1 is SNHLY and CDR2 FYNNEI. V was clipped by 6 bases and J by 0 bases; unmatched bases: 12. CDR3 DNA: TGTGCCAGCAGAGCAGGTCCCGGGACAGGGATTAGCAATCAGCCCCAGCATTTT. This translates into CASRAGPGTGISNQPQHF.

The V gene is TRBV18, the J gene TRBJ2-3, with D possibly matching TRBD1 (6 bases). V was shortened by 6 bases and J by 4 bases, with 23 bases between the two germline ends. The CDR3 extends over 17 amino acids. Germline V gene sequence: CDR1 KGHSH, CDR2 LQKENI. CDR3 DNA sequence: TGTGCCAGCTCCCGGAACCAGGCCACAGGGTCTTCAGATACGCAGTATTTT. It is translated as CASSRNQATGSSDTQYF.

The genes are TRBV9 and TRBJ2-7, with 13 bases lining up with TRBD2. V was pared by 3 bases and J by 1 base, with 1 base of the junction left unmatched. Per germline, CDR1 SGDLS and CDR2 YYNGEE. The CDR3 extends over 15 amino acids. Here the CDR3 reads CASSATSGGSYEQYF. In DNA, the CDR3 is TGTGCCAGCAGCGCGACTAGCGGGGGGTCCTACGAGCAGTACTTC.

CDR3 nucleotides: TGTGCCAGCATGGGGACGCGGGGACGTAATCAGCCCCAGCATTTT. It yields the protein CASMGTRGRNQPQHF. This chain links TRBV6-5 with TRBJ1-5; TRBD1 might be the D (5 bases). Trimming shortened V by 7 bases and J by 4 bases, and 17 bases separated the two germline ends. CDR1 and CDR2 (germline): MNHEY, SVGAGI. This CDR3 is built from 15 residues.